This TCR beta chain was sequenced during a study of Graves' ophthalmopathy and Graves' hyperthyroidism. This clonotype was counted a few times. Its antigen is unidentified. The length of the CDR3 is 14 residues. Germline CDR1 and CDR2: DFQATT and SNEGSKA (reference sequence). With 7 bases clipped from V and 6 bases from J, the junction kept 12 bases outside the gene matches. Pregnancy or lactation, uncontrolled infections and other autoimmune diseases were grounds for excluding patients. It was from roughly 10 ml of fresh peripheral blood that the PBMCs came. The study's findings and limits: With 60% to 71% sensitivity and 72% to 80% specificity, the model predicted ophthalmopathy progression. Among thyroid clonotypes expanded above 0.001 frequency, most also appeared in blood.

Amplification from RNA transcripts yielded the TCR beta CDR3 regions. First-round RT-PCR with HTBI primers preceded a second-round multiplex PCR. TCRdb reprocessed the multiplex PCR reads via MiXCR and lists one record per CDR3 protein. This repertoire shows some 750,000 distinct CDR3 sequences, roughly 40% found once; its top ten account for around 40%. This chain links TRBV20-1 with TRBJ2-5; TRBD2 aligns across 9 bases. The TCR sequence derives from an adult man with Graves' ophthalmopathy. Sequenced sample: peripheral blood. The CDR3 spells CSVALGLADQTQYF. CDR3 nucleotides: TGCAGTGTAGCCCTGGGACTAGCCGATCAGACCCAGTACTTC.